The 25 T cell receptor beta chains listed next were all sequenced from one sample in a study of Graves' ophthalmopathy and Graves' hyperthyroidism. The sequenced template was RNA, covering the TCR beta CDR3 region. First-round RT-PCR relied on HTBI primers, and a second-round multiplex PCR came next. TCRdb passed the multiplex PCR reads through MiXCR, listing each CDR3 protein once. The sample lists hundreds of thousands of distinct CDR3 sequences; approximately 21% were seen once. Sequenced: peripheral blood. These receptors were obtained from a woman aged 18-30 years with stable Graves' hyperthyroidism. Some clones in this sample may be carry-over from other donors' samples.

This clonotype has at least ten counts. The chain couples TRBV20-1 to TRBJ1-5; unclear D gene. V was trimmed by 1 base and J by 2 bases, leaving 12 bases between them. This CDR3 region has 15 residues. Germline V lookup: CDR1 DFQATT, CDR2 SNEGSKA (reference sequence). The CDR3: CSARARGGRNQPQHF. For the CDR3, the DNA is TGCAGTGCTAGAGCGCGGGGTGGACGCAATCAGCCCCAGCATTTT.

CDR3 nucleotide sequence: TGTGCCAGCAGTCGGGTGGAGAACTATGGCTACACCTTC. Protein sequence: CASSRVENYGYTF. The chain recombines TRBV12-3 or TRBV12-4 with TRBJ1-2, with D unclear. V lost 5 bases and J 2 bases, leaving 9 bases between the germline ends. The CDR3 contains 13 residues.

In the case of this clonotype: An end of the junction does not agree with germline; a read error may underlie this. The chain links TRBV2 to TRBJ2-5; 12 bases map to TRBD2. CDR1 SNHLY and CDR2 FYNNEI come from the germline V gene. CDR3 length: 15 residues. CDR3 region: CASRPTSGSPKSTDF. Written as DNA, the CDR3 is TGTGCCAGCAGGCCGACTAGCGGGAGTCCCAAGAGTACGGACTTC.

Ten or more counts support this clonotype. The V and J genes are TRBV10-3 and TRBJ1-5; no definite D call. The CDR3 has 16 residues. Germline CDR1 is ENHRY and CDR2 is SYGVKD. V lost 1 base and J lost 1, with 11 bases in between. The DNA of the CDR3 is TGTGCCATCAGTGAGTGGGCGATGGGGAGCAATCAGCCCCAGCATTTT. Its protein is CAISEWAMGSNQPQHF.

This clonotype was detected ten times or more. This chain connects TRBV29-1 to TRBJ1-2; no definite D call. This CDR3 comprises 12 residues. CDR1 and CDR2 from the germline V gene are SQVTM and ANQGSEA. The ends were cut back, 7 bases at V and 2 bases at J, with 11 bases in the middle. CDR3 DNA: TGCAGCGACCTTCCTAGAAACTATGGCTACACCTTC. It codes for CSDLPRNYGYTF.

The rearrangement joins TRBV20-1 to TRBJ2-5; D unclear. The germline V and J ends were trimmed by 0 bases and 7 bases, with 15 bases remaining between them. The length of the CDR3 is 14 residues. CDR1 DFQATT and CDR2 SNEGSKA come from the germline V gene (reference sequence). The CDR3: CSARDPSPERTQYF. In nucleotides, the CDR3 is TGCAGTGCTAGAGACCCCTCCCCAGAAAGGACCCAGTACTTC.

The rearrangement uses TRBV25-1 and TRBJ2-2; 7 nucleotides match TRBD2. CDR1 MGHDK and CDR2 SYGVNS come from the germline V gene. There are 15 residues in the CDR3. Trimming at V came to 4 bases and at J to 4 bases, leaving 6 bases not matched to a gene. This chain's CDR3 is CASSGWGGSTGELFF. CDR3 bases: TGTGCCAGCAGTGGGTGGGGAGGGTCCACCGGGGAGCTGTTTTTT. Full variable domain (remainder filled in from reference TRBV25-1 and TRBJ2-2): EADIYQTPRYLVIGTGKKITLECSQTMGHDKMYWYQQDPGMELHLIHYSYGVNSTEKGDLSSESTVSRIRTEHFPLTLESARPSHTSQYLCASSGWGGSTGELFFGEGSRLTVL.

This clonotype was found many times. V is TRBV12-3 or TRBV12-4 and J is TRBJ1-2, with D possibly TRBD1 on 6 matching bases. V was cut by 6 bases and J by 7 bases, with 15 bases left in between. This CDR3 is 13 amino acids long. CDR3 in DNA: TGTGCCAGCAGAAACAGGGATATCGGTGGCTACACCTTC. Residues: CASRNRDIGGYTF.

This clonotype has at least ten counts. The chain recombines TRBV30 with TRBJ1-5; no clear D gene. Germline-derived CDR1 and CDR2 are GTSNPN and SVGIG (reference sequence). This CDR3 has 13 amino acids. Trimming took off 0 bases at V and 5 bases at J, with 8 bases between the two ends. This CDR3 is CAWSVQGDQPQHF. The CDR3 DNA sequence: TGTGCCTGGAGTGTACAAGGTGATCAGCCCCAGCATTTT.

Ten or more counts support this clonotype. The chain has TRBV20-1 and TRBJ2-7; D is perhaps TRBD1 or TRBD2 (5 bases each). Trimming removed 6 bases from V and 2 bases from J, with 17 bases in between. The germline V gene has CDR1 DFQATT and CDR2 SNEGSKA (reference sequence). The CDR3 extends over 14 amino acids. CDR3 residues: CSASKGTATYEQYF. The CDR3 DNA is TGCAGTGCGTCCAAGGGGACGGCCACCTACGAGCAGTACTTC.

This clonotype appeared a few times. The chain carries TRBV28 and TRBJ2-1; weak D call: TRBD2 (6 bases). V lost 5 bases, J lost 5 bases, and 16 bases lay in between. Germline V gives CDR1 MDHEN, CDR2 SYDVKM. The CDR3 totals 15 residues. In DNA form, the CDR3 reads TGTGCCAGCAGTCCACGGGGGACTGGCCACAATGAGCAGTTCTTC. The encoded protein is CASSPRGTGHNEQFF.

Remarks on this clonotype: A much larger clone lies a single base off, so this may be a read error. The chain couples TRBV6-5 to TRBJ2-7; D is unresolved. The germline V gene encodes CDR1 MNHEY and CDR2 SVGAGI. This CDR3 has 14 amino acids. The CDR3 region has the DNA TGTGCCAGCAGTTACTCCAGGTACTCCTACGAGCTGTACTTC. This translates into CASSYSRYSYELYF.

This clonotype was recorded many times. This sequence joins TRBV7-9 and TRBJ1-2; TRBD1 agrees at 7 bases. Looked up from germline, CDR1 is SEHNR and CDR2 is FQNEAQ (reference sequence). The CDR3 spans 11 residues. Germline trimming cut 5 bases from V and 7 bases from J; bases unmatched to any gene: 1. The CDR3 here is CASSRQGGYTF. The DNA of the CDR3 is TGTGCCAGCAGCAGACAGGGTGGCTACACCTTC.

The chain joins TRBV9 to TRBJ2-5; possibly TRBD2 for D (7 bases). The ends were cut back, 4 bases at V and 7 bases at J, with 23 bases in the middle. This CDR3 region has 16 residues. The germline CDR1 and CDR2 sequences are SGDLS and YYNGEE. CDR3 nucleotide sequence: TGTGCCAGCAGCCCCGGGGGGCAGCCAGTTTTGACGACCCAGTACTTC. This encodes CASSPGGQPVLTTQYF.

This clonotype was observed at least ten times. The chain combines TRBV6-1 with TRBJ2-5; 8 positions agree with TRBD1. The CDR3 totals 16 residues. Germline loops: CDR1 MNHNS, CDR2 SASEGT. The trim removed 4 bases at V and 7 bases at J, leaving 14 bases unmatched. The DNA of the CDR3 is TGTGCCAGCAGTGCCTACAGGGGGTCCACGGGGGCGACCCAGTACTTC. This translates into CASSAYRGSTGATQYF.

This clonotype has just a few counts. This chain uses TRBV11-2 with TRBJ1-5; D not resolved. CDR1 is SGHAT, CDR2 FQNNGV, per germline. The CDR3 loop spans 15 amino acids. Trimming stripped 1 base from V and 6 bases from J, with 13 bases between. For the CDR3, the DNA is TGTGCCAGCAGCTTAGGGGCAGCTCCCAGTCAGCCCCAGCATTTT. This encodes CASSLGAAPSQPQHF.

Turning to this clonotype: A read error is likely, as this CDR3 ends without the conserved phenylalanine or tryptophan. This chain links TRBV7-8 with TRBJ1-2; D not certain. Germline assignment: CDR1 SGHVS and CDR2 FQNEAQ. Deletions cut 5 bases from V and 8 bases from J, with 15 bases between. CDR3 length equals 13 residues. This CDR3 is CASSQTGVGGYTY. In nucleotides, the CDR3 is TGTGCCAGCAGCCAGACCGGGGTAGGCGGCTACACCTAC.

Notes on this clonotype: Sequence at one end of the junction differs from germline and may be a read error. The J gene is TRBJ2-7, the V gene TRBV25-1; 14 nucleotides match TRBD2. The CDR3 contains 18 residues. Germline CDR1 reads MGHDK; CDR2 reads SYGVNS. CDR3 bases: TGTGCCAGCAGTCCAGATGGACTAGCGGGAGGCCCCTCCTACGAACAGTACTTC. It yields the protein CASSPDGLAGGPSYEQYF.

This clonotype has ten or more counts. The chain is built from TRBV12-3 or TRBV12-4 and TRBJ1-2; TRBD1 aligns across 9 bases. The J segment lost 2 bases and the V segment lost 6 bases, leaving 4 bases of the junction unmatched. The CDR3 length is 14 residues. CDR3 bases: TGTGCCAGCAGACTACAGGGGGCCAACTATGGCTACACCTTC. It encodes CASRLQGANYGYTF.

The chain's CDR3 is CASGPQPHGRGGCSPLHF. In DNA, the CDR3 is TGTGCTAGTGGCCCTCAACCGCACGGGAGGGGCGGGTGCTCACCCCTCCACTTT. The genes are TRBV12-5 and TRBJ1-6, with D tentatively TRBD1 (5 bases). The V end lost 6 bases, the J end lost 10 bases, and 28 bases lay between the germline ends. Germline V gene lookup returns CDR1 LGHNT and CDR2 FRNRAP. The CDR3 sequence is 18 residues long.

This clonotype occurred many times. CDR3 bases: TGTGCCAGCAGTCTATTTGGCGGGGTTCTCTACGAGCAGTACTTC. As protein: CASSLFGGVLYEQYF. The chain carries TRBV12-3 or TRBV12-4 and TRBJ2-7, with a tentative D call TRBD2 (6 bases). V lost 5 bases, J lost 3 bases, and 17 bases lay in between. CDR3 size: 15 residues.

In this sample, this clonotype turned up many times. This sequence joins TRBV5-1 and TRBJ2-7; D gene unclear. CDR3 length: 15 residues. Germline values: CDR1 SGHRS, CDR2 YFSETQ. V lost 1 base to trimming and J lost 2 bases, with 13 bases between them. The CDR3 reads CASSLFRIPAYEQYF. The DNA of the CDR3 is TGCGCCAGCAGCTTGTTTAGAATCCCAGCCTACGAGCAGTACTTC.

CDR3 amino acids: CASSYSLSNTGELFF. The CDR3 DNA is TGTGCCAGCAGTTACTCCCTTTCGAACACCGGGGAGCTGTTTTTT. V is TRBV6-5 and J is TRBJ2-2, with D hard to call. Trimming stripped 0 bases from V and 0 bases from J, with 5 bases between. CDR1 is MNHEY and CDR2 is SVGAGI in the germline V gene. The length of the CDR3 is 15 residues.

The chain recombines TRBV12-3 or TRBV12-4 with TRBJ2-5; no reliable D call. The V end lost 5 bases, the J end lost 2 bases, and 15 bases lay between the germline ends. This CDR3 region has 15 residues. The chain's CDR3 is CASSLYGRSQETQYF. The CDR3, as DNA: TGTGCCAGCAGTCTTTACGGACGTAGTCAAGAGACCCAGTACTTC.

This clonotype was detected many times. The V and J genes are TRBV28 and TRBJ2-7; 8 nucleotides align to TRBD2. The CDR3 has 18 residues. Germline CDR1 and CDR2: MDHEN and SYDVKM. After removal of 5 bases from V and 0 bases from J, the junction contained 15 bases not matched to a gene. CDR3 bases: TGTGCCAGCAGTCCCGCGGATAGCGGGATAACGTTCTCCTACGAGCAGTACTTC. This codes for CASSPADSGITFSYEQYF. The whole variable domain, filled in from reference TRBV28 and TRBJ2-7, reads DVKVTQSSRYLVKRTGEKVFLECVQDMDHENMFWYRQDPGLGLRLIYFSYDVKMKEKGDIPEGYSVSREKKERFSLILESASTNQTSMYLCASSPADSGITFSYEQYFGPGTRLTVT.